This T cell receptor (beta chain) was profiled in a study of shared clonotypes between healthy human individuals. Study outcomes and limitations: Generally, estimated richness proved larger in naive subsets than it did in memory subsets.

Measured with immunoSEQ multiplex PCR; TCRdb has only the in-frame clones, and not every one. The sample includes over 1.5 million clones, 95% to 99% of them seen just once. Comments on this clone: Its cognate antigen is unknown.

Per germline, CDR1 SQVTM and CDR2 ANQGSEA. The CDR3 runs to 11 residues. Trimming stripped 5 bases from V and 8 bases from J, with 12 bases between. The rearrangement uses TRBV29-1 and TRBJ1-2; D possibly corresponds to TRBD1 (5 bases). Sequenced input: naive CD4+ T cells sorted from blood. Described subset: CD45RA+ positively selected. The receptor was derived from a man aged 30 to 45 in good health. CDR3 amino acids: CSVQGVDGYTF. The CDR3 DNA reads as TGCAGCGTTCAGGGTGTCGACGGCTACACCTTC. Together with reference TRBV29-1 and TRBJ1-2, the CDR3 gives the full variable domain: SAVISQKPSRDICQRGTSLTIQCQVDSQVTMMFWYRQQPGQSLTLIATANQGSEATYESGFVIDKFPISRPNLTFSTLTVSNMSPEDSSIYLCSVQGVDGYTFGSGTRLTVV.